The rows below give T cell receptor beta chains drawn from one sample of a study of early T cells in non-severe SARS-CoV-2 infection. TCRdb recomputed calls from the 5' RACE reads with MiXCR, one row per CDR3 protein. The data show tens of thousands of distinct CDR3 sequences, 4.5% to 7% seen once. The sample comprised whole blood. Source of these receptors: an adult who was a healthcare worker with PCR-confirmed SARS-CoV-2 infection or an uninfected control (not recorded which). Each CDR3 is given with its conserved first and last residue. D genes are given only for firm matches. The size of a clone is reported for some rows only, either as once, few or many, or as a class for expanded clones.

>.|TRBV6-1|TRBJ2-5|many
CASSDVDKGTQYF
TGTGCCAGCAGTGATGTGGACAAGGGGACCCAGTACTTC
>.|TRBV4-1|TRBJ2-7|few
CASSQATGPTYEQYF
TGCGCCAGCAGCCAAGCGACAGGTCCCACCTACGAGCAGTACTTC
>.|TRBV5-1|TRBJ1-1|many
CASSFASRRNTEAFF
TGCGCCAGCAGCTTCGCTTCGAGGAGGAACACTGAAGCTTTCTTT
>TRBD1|TRBV11-1|TRBJ2-5|.
CASSKGTGIQETQYF
TGTGCCAGCAGCAAGGGGACAGGGATTCAAGAGACCCAGTACTTC
>.|TRBV5-1|TRBJ1-1|many
CASSLDASGTEAFF
TGCGCCAGCAGCTTGGATGCGAGTGGCACTGAAGCTTTCTTT
>TRBD1|TRBV20-1|TRBJ1-5|few
CSAGDRRSGSNQPQHF
TGCAGTGCTGGGGACAGGCGCTCCGGGAGCAATCAGCCCCAGCATTTT
>TRBD2|TRBV6-5|TRBJ2-1|.
CASSSPGLAAIDEQFF
TGTGCCAGCAGTTCTCCGGGACTAGCGGCGATCGATGAGCAGTTCTTC
>TRBD2|TRBV5-1|TRBJ2-3|many
CASSPGLAGGQSTDTQYF
TGCGCCAGCAGCCCGGGACTAGCGGGGGGGCAGAGCACAGATACGCAGTATTTT
>.|TRBV24-1|TRBJ2-2|few
CATSVSATGELFF
TGTGCCACCAGTGTCTCAGCCACCGGGGAGCTGTTTTTT
>.|TRBV28|TRBJ2-3|.
CASSFSFTDTQYF
TGTGCCAGCAGTTTCTCGTTCACAGATACGCAGTATTTT
>TRBD1|TRBV20-1|TRBJ1-5|many
CSARDRGGTGNQPQHF
TGCAGTGCTAGAGACAGGGGGGGGACTGGCAATCAGCCCCAGCATTTT
>.|TRBV5-1|TRBJ2-6|.
CASSSKVSGANVLTF
TGCGCCAGCAGCTCTAAGGTGTCTGGGGCCAACGTCCTGACTTTC
>.|TRBV11-2|TRBJ2-1|many
CASSLTGNEQFF
TGTGCCAGCAGCTTAACGGGCAATGAGCAGTTCTTC
>.|TRBV11-2|TRBJ1-1|few
CASSSLGTEAFF
TGTGCCAGCAGCTCCCTAGGGACAGAAGCTTTCTTT
>TRBD1|TRBV7-2|TRBJ2-5|.
CAREPRTGKKTQYF
TGTGCCAGAGAGCCGCGGACAGGGAAAAAGACCCAGTACTTC
>.|TRBV7-2|TRBJ2-7|.
CASSLQQGSYEQYF
TGTGCCAGCAGCTTACAGCAGGGCTCCTACGAGCAGTACTTC
>TRBD2|TRBV27|TRBJ2-7|many
CASRWGTSGFYEQYF
TGTGCCAGCAGGTGGGGGACTAGCGGCTTCTACGAGCAGTACTTC
>.|TRBV2|TRBJ2-3|few
CASSEGAYTDTQYF
TGTGCCAGCAGTGAAGGGGCATACACAGATACGCAGTATTTT
>.|TRBV2|TRBJ2-4|.
CASEKSDTLGKNIQYF
TGTGCCAGCGAAAAATCGGACACCCTAGGCAAAAACATTCAGTACTTC
>.|TRBV5-1|TRBJ2-3|many
CASSSGYTDTQYF
TGCGCCAGCAGCTCAGGATACACAGATACGCAGTATTTT